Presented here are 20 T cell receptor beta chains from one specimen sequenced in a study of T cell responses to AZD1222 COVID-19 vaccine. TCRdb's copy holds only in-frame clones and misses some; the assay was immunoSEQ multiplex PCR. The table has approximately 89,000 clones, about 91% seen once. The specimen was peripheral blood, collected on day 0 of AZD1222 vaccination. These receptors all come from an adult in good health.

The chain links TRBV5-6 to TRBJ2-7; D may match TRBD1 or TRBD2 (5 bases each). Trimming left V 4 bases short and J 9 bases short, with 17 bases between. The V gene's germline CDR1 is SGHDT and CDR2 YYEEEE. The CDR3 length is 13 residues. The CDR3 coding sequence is TGTGCCAGCAGCAGGGACCGATCAGAGGTGCAGTACTTC. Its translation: CASSRDRSEVQYF.

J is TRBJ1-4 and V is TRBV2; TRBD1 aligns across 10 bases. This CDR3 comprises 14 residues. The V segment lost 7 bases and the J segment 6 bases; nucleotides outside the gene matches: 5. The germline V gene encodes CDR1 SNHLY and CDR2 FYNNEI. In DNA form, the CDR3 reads TGTGCCAGCATACCCGACAGGGGGCATGAAAAACTGTTTTTT. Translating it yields CASIPDRGHEKLFF.

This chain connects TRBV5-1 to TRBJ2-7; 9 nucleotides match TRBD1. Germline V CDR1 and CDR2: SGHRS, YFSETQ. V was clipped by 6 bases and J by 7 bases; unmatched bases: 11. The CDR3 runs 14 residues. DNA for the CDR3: TGCGCCAGCAAGCCGGGACAGGGATCGGGAGAGCAGTACTTC. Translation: CASKPGQGSGEQYF.

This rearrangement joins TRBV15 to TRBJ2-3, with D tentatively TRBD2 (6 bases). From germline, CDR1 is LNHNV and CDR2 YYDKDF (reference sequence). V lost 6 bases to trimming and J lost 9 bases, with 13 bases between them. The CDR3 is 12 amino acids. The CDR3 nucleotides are TGTGCCACCAGTAGTGCGGCGGGAACGCAGTATTTT. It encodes CATSSAAGTQYF.

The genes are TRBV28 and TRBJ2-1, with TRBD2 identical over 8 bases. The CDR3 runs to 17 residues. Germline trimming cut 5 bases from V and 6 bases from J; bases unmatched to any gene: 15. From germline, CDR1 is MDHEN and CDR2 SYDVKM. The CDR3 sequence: CASSLTRAGVGGNEQFF. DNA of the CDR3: TGTGCCAGCAGTCTAACTCGAGCGGGAGTGGGGGGCAATGAGCAGTTCTTC.

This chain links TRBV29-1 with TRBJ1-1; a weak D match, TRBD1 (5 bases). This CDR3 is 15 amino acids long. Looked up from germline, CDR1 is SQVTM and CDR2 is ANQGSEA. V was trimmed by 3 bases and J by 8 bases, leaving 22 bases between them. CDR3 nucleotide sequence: TGCAGCGTTGATGGGTTGGTTGGGCAGGGAGGGGAAGCTTTCTTT. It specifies CSVDGLVGQGGEAFF.

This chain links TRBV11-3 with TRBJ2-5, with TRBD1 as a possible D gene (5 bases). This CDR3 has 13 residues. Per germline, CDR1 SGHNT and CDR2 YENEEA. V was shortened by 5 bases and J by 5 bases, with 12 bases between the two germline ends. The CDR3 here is CASSLQVEETQYF. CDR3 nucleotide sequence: TGTGCCAGCAGCCTACAGGTGGAGGAGACCCAGTACTTC.

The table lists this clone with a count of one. The chain's CDR3 is CASSLLAARGTGELFF. The CDR3 DNA is TGTGCCAGCAGTTTATTGGCGGCACGCGGGACCGGGGAGCTGTTTTTT. The chain is built from TRBV27 and TRBJ2-2, with D perhaps matching TRBD2 (5 bases). V was clipped by 1 base and J by 5 bases, with 14 bases between them. The CDR3 runs 16 residues. Germline assignment: CDR1 MNHEY and CDR2 SMNVEV (reference sequence).

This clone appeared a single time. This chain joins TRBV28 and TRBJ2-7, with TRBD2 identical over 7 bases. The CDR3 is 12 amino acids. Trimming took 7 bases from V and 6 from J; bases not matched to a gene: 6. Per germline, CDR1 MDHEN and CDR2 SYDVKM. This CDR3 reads CASTGLISEQYF. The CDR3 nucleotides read TGTGCCAGCACGGGACTAATCTCCGAGCAGTACTTC.

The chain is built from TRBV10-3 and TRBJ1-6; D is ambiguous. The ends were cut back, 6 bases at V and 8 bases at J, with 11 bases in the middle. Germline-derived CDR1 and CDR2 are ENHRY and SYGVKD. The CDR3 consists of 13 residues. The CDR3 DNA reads TGTGCCATCAGGGTCAACTTGTATTCACCCCTCCACTTT. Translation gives CAIRVNLYSPLHF.

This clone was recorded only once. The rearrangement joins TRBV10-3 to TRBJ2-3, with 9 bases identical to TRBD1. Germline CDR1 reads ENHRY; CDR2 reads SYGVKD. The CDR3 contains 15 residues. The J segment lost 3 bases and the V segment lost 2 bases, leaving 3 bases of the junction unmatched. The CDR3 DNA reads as TGTGCCATCAGTGAGCCCGGACAGGGGACAGATACGCAGTATTTT. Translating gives CAISEPGQGTDTQYF.

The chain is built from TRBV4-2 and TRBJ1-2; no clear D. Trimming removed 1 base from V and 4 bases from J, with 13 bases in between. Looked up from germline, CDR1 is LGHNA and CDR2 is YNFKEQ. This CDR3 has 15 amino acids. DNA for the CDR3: TGTGCCAGCAGCCAAGCCACAGCTGATCGCTATGGCTACACCTTC. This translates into CASSQATADRYGYTF.

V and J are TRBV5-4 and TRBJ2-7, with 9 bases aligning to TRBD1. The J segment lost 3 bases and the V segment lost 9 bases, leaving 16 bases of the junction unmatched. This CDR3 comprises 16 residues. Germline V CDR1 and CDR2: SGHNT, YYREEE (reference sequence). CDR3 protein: CATQNTRTGDGYEQYF. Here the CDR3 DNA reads TGTGCCACACAAAATACGCGGACAGGGGACGGCTACGAGCAGTACTTC.

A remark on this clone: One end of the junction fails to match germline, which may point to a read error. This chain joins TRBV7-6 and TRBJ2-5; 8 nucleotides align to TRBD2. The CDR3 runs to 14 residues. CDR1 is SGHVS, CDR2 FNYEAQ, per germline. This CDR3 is CASTLAGYQETQYF. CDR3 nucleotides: TGTGCCAGCACCTTAGCGGGGTACCAAGAGACCCAGTACTTC.

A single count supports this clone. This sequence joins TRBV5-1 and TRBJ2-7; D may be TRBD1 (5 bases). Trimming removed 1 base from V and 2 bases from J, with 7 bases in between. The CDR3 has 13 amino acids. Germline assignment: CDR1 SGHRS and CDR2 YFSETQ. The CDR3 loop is CASSLTGAYEQYF. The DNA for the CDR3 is TGCGCCAGCAGCTTGACAGGTGCCTACGAGCAGTACTTC.

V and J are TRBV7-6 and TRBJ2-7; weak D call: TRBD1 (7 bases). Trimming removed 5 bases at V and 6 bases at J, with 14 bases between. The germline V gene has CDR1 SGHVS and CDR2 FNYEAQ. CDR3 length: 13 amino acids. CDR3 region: CASSAGGGFEQYF. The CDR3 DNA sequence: TGTGCCAGCAGCGCAGGAGGGGGCTTCGAGCAGTACTTC.

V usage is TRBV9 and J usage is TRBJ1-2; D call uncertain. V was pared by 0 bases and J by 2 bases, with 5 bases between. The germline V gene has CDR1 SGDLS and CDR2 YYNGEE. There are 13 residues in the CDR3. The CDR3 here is CASSVGTNYGYTF. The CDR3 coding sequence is TGTGCCAGCAGCGTAGGCACAAACTATGGCTACACCTTC.

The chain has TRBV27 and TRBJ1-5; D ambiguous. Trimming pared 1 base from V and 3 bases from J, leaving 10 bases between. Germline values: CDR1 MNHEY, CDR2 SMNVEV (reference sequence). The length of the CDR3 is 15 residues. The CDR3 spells CASSLFAGPNQPQHF. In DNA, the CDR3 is TGTGCCAGCAGTTTATTTGCAGGACCCAATCAGCCCCAGCATTTT.

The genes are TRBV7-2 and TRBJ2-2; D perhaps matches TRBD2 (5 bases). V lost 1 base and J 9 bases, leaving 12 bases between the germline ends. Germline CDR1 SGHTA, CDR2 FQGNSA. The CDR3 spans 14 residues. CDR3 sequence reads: CASSLEEWERELFF. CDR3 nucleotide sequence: TGTGCCAGCAGCTTAGAGGAGTGGGAGCGGGAGCTGTTTTTT.

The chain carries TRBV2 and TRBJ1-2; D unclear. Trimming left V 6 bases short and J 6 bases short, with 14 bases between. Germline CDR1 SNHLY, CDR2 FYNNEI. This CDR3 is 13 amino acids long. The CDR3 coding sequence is TGTGCCAGCAGCCGATATGCCGCGGATGGCTACACCTTC. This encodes CASSRYAADGYTF.